This T cell receptor beta chain emerged from a study of shared clonotypes between healthy human individuals. Study-wide background: CD4 naive and CD4 memory each took three plates per donor, while CD8 naive took two and CD8 memory one.

Study results and caveats: The donor pool, a small one, limited the genetic and exposure-history diversity represented. Non-shared clonotypes showed lower generation probabilities than clonotypes common to all four donors. Memory subsets generally showed lower estimated richness than naive subsets.

Details on this clone: Antigen unknown.

The assay was immunoSEQ multiplex PCR, and TCRdb's table has in-frame clones only and misses some. The table has over a million clones, around 75% seen once. The CDR3 runs 13 residues. Per the germline V gene, CDR1 is MNHEY and CDR2 is SMNVEV (reference sequence). Trimming took off 6 bases at V and 1 base at J, with 8 bases between the two ends. The rearrangement joins TRBV27 to TRBJ2-3; possibly TRBD1 for D (5 bases). This TCR derives from a man aged 18 to 30 in good health. The source material was memory CD4+ T cells sorted from blood. The subset denotes: CD45RA-negative fraction. CDR3 amino acids: CASRLQGTDTQYF. The CDR3 region has the DNA TGTGCCAGCAGATTACAGGGCACAGATACGCAGTATTTT.